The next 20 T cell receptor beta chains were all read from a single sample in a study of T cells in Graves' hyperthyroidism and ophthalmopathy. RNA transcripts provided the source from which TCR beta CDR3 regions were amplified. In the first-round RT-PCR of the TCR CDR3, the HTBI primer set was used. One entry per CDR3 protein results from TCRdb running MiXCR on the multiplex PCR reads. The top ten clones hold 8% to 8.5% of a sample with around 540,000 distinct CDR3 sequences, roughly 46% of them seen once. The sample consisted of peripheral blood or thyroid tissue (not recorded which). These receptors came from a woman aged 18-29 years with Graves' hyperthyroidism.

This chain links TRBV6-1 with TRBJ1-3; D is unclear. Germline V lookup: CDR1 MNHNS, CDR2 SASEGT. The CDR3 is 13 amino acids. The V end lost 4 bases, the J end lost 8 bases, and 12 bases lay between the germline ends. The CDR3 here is CASSGAMVDTIYF. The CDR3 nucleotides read TGTGCCAGCAGTGGGGCAATGGTAGACACCATATATTTT.

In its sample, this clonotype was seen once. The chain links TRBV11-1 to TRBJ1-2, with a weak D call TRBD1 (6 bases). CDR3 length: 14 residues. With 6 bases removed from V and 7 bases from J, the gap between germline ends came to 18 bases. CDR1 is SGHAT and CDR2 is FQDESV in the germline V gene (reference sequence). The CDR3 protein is CASSPPWGLGGYTF. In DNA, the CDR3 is TGTGCCAGCAGTCCTCCTTGGGGGCTCGGTGGCTACACCTTC.

The CDR3 here is CASSQGQAPRIGYTF. The CDR3 nucleotides read TGTGCCAGCAGCCAAGGACAGGCGCCCCGGATTGGCTACACCTTC. This chain uses TRBV4-2 with TRBJ1-2; possibly TRBD1 for D (6 bases). V lost 1 base and J lost 7, with 16 bases in between. Germline V gene lookup returns CDR1 LGHNA and CDR2 YNFKEQ. The CDR3 sequence is 15 residues long.

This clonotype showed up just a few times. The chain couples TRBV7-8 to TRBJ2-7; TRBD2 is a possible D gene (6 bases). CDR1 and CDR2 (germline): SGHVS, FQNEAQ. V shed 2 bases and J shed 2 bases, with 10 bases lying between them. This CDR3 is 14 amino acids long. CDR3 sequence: CASSLYGSTYEQYF. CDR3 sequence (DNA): TGTGCCAGCAGCTTATACGGGAGCACCTACGAGCAGTACTTC.

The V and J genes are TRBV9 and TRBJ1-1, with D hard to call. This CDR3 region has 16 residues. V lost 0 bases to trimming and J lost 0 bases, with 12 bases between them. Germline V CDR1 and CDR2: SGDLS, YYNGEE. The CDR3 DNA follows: TGTGCCAGCAGCGTAGCCCCCAACCAGATGAACACTGAAGCTTTCTTT. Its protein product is CASSVAPNQMNTEAFF.

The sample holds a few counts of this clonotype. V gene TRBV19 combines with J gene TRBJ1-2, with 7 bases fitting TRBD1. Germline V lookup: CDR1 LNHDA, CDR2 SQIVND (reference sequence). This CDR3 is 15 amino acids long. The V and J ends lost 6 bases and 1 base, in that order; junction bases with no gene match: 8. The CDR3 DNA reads TGTGCCAGTAGGGGGGACAGTTTTAATAACTATGGCTACACCTTC. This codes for CASRGDSFNNYGYTF.

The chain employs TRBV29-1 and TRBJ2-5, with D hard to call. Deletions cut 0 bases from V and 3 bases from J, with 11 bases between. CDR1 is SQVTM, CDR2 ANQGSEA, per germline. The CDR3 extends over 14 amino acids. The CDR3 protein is CSVEDQPGEETQYF. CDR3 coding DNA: TGCAGCGTTGAAGATCAGCCCGGAGAAGAGACCCAGTACTTC.

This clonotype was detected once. The CDR3 coding sequence is TGCAGCGCCCTTCCGGGAGAAGGGACCCAGTACTTC. Translation gives CSALPGEGTQYF. The chain joins TRBV20-1 to TRBJ2-5, with D maybe TRBD2 (6 bases). The germline V gene has CDR1 DFQATT and CDR2 SNEGSKA (reference sequence). The CDR3 totals 12 residues.

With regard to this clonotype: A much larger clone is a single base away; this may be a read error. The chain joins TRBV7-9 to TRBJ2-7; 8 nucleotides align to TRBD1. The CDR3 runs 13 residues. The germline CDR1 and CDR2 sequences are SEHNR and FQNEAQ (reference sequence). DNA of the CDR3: TGTGCCAGCAGCCAGGGACAGGAGTACGGGCAGTACTTC. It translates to CASSQGQEYGQYF. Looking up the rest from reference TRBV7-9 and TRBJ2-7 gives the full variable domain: DTGVSQNPRHKITKRGQNVTFRCDPISEHNRLYWYRQTLGQGPEFLTYFQNEAQLEKSRLLSDRFSAERPKGSFSTLEIQRTEQGDSAMYLCASSQGQEYGQYFGPGTRLTVT.

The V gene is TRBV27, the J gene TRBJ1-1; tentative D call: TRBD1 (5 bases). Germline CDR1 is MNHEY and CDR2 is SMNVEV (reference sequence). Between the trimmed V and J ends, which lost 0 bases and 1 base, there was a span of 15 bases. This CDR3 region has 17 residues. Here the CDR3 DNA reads TGTGCCAGCAGTTTATCAGGGGCGCAAAGCCGGAACACTGAAGCTTTCTTT. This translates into CASSLSGAQSRNTEAFF.

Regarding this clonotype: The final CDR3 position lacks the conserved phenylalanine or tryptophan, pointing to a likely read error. CDR3 loop: CASSQEGASGSYEQYL. Written as DNA, the CDR3 is TGTGCCAGCAGCCAAGAGGGGGCTAGCGGCTCCTACGAGCAGTACCTC. The chain is built from TRBV14 and TRBJ2-7; tentative D call: TRBD2 (7 bases). The CDR3 has 16 residues. Trimming cost V 0 bases and J 0 bases, with 12 bases left between them. In germline, CDR1 is SGHDN, CDR2 FVKESK.

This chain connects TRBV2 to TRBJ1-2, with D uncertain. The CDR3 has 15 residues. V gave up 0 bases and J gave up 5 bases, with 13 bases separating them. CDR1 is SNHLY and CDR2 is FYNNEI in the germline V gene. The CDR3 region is CASSEALRVYYGYTF. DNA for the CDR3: TGTGCCAGCAGTGAAGCGCTCCGGGTTTATTATGGCTACACCTTC.

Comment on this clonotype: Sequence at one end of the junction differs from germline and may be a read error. The DNA for the CDR3 is TGTGCCAGCTCCGGGACTAGCGGGAGTTACGATCAGTACTTC. It yields the protein CASSGTSGSYDQYF. V is TRBV7-9 and J is TRBJ2-7, with TRBD2 matching 14 bases. Germline values: CDR1 SEHNR, CDR2 FQNEAQ (reference sequence). The CDR3 extends over 14 amino acids.

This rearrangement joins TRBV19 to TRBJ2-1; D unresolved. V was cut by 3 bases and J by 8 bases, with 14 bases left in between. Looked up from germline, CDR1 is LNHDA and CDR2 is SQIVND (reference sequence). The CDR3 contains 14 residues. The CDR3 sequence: CASSIYPALDEQFF. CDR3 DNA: TGTGCCAGTAGTATTTACCCAGCTTTGGATGAGCAGTTCTTC.

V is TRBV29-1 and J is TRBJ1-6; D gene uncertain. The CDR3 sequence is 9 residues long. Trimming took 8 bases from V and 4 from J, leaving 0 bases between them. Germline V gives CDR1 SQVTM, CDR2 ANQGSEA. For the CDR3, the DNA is TGCAGCTATAATTCACCCCTCCACTTT. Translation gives CSYNSPLHF.

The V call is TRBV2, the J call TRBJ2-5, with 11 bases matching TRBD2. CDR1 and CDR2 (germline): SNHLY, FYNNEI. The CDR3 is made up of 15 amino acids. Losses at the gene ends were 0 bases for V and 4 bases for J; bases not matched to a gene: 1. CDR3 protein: CASSEALAGGETQYF. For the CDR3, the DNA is TGTGCCAGCAGTGAAGCCCTAGCGGGAGGAGAGACCCAGTACTTC. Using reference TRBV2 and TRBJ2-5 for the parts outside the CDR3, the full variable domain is EPEVTQTPSHQVTQMGQEVILRCVPISNHLYFYWYRQILGQKVEFLVSFYNNEISEKSEIFDDQFSVERPDGSNFTLKIRSTKLEDSAMYFCASSEALAGGETQYFGPGTRLLVL.

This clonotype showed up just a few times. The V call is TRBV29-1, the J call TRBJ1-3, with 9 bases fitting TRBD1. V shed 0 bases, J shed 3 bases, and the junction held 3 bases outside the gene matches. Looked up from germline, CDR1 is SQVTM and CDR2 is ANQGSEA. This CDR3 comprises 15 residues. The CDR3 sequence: CSVEEDRGYGNTIYF. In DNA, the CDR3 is TGCAGCGTTGAAGAGGACAGGGGTTATGGAAACACCATATATTTT.

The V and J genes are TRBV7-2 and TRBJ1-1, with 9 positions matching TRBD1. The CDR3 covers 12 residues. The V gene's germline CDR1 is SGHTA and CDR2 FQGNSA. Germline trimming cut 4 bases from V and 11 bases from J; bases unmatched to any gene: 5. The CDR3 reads CASSWDRDAAFF. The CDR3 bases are TGTGCCAGCAGCTGGGACAGGGATGCTGCTTTCTTT.

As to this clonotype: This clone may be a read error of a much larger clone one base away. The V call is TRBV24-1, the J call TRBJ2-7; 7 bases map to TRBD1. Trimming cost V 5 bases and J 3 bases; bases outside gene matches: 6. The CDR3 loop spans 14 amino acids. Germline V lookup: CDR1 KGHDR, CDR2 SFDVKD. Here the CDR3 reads CATSGSAGGYEQYF. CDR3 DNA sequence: TGTGCCACCAGTGGTTCCGCAGGGGGCTACGAGCAGTACTTC.

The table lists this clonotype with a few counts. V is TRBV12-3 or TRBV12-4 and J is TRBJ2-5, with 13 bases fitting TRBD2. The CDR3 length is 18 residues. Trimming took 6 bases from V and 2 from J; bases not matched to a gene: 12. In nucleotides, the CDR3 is TGTGCCAGCAGCTCCTCATCAGGACTAGCGGGAGTACAAGAGACCCAGTACTTC. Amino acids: CASSSSSGLAGVQETQYF.